This T cell receptor (beta chain) originates from a study of T cell responses to AZD1222 COVID-19 vaccine. Across the study: Analyses pooled second doses at about 4 or about 12 weeks. Study conclusions and caveats: Breadth and depth of Spike-specific TCRs rose after two AZD1222 doses. Baseline seropositivity occurred in only a handful of AZD1222 recipients.

Assay: immunoSEQ multiplex PCR; the TCRdb copy retains only in-frame clones and omits some. The data contain under 140,000 clones, approximately 90% of them singletons. The CDR3 loop spans 14 amino acids. Germline CDR1 is LNHDA and CDR2 is SQIVND (reference sequence). The ends were cut back, 3 bases at V and 4 bases at J, with 10 bases in the middle. On this clone itself: The antigen remains undetermined.

The chain joins TRBV19 to TRBJ1-5, with no clear D. Sequences were derived from peripheral blood, sampled on day 0 of AZD1222 vaccination. The receptor was isolated from an adult in good health. The CDR3 loop reads CASSIPGQNQPQHF. In DNA form, the CDR3 reads TGTGCCAGTAGTATCCCGGGCCAGAATCAGCCCCAGCATTTT. Combining the CDR3 with reference TRBV19 and TRBJ1-5 gives the whole variable domain DGGITQSPKYLFRKEGQNVTLSCEQNLNHDAMYWYRQDPGQGLRLIYYSQIVNDFQKGDIAEGYSVSREKKESFPLTVTSAQKNPTAFYLCASSIPGQNQPQHFGDGTRLSIL.